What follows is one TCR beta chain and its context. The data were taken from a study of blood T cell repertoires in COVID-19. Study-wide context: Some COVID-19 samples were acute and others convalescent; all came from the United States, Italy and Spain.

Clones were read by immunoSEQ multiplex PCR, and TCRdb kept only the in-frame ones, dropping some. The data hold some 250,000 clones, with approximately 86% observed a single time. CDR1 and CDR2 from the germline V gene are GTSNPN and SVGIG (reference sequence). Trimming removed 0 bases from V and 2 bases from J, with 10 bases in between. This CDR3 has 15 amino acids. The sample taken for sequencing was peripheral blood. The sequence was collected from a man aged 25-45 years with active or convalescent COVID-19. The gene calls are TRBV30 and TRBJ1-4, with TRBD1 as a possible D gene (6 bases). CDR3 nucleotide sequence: TGTGCCTGGAGTGTTAACAGGGTCACTAATGAAAAACTGTTTTTT. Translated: CAWSVNRVTNEKLFF.